This is a list of T cell receptor beta chains from one sample in a study of shared clonotypes between healthy human individuals. Sequencing used immunoSEQ multiplex PCR; TCRdb keeps in-frame clones, though not all of them. The sample lists about 600,000 clones, 95% seen once, with approximately 0.1% in the top ten. The specimen sequenced was naive CD8+ T cells sorted from blood. Every receptor here comes from a young woman in good health. CDR3s leave out the opening cysteine and the closing phenylalanine or tryptophan.

>TRBJ2-7|TRBV2
ASSVGQGMHEQY
>TRBJ2-6|TRBV27
ASGQGSSGANVLT
>TRBJ2-7|TRBV29-1
SVETGGYEQY
>TRBJ1-5|TRBV6-1
ASTDIGFNQPQH
>TRBJ1-2|TRBV2
ASSDCGANYGYT
>TRBJ2-1|TRBV21-1
ASRNRVREQF
>TRBJ2-1|TRBV14
ASSQDGRDSEQF
>TRBJ2-2|TRBV28
AGGDGGAGELF
>TRBJ2-7|TRBV2
ASSGPDRGLHEQY
>TRBJ2-3|TRBV9
ASSVELAGELDTQY
>TRBJ1-2|TRBV5-6
ASSLVSGGYGYT
>.|TRBV28
ASSLYSGSSYEQY
>TRBJ2-7|TRBV28
ASRIGEGITEQY
>TRBJ2-2|TRBV13
ASSLGGDTGELF
>TRBJ1-1|TRBV9
ASSVVPRGTGTTEAF
>TRBJ1-3|TRBV28
ASSLLTRGQSGNTIY
>TRBJ2-3|TRBV4-1
ASSQDLTSGSDTQY
>TRBJ2-2|TRBV28
ASSLTATGTTGELF
>TRBJ2-7|TRBV27
ASSPGTGYEQY
>TRBJ2-3|TRBV14
ASSQDRSTDTQY
>TRBJ2-7|TRBV27
ASSLVAGSTYEQY
>TRBJ2-3|TRBV28
ASSLSSTDTQY
>TRBJ2-7|TRBV4-1
ASSQVFGGLAAYEQY
>TRBJ1-4|TRBV28
ASSFGTGSEKLF
>TRBJ2-7|TRBV27
ASSLGLGVLYEQY
>TRBJ2-1|TRBV6-1
ASSGTSGRYEQF
>TRBJ2-1|TRBV6-1
ASSAPAGLSYNEQF
>TRBJ1-5|TRBV7-8
ASSLDGGVLSNQPQH
>TRBJ2-5|TRBV6-5
ASFGREGPVETQY
>TRBJ2-5|TRBV11-1
ASSLVGTGQETQY
>TRBJ1-5|TRBV28
ASRPGRGNQPQH
>TRBJ2-2|TRBV5-6
ASSLSSAHTGELF
>TRBJ2-1|TRBV4-1
ASSQRTPYNEQF